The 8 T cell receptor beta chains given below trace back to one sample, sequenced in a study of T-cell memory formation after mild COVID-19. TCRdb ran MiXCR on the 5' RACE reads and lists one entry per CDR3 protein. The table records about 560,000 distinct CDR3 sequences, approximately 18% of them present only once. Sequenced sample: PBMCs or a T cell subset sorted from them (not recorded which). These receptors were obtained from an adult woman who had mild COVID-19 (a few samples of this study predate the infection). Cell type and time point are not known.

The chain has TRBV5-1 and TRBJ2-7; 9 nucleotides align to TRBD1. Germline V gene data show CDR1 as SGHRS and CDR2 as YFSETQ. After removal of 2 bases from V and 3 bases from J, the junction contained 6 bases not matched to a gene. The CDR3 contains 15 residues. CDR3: CASSLQGATGYEQYF. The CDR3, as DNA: TGCGCCAGCAGCTTACAGGGGGCGACAGGCTACGAGCAGTACTTC.

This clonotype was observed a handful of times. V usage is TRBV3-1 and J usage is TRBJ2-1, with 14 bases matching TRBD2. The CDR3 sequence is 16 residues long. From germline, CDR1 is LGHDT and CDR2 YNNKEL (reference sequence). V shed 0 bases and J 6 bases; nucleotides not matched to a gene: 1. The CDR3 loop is CASSQDGTSGGNEQFF. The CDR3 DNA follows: TGTGCCAGCAGCCAAGATGGGACTAGCGGGGGCAATGAGCAGTTCTTC.

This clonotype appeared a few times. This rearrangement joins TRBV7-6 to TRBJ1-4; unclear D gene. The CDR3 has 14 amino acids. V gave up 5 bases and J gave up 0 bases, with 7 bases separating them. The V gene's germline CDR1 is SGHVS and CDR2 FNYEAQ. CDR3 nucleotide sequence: TGTGCCAGCAGCGTAGATGCAACTAATGAAAAACTGTTTTTT. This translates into CASSVDATNEKLFF.

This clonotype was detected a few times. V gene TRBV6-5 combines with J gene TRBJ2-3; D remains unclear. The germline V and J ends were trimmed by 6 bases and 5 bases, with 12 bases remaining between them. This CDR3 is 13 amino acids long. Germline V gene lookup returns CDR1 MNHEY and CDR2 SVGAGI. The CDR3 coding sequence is TGTGCCAGCAGCCCGGAGTTCCTAGATACGCAGTATTTT. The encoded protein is CASSPEFLDTQYF.

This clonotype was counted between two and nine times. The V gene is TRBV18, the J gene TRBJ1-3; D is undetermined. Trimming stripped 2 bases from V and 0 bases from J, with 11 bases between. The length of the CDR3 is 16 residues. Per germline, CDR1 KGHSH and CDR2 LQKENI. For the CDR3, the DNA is TGTGCCAGCTCACCAAACGGGCAGCTCTCTGGAAACACCATATATTTT. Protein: CASSPNGQLSGNTIYF. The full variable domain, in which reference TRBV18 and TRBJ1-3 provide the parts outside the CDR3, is NAGVMQNPRHLVRRRGQEARLRCSPMKGHSHVYWYRQLPEEGLKFMVYLQKENIIDESGMPKERFSAEFPKEGPSILRIQQVVRGDSAAYFCASSPNGQLSGNTIYFGEGSWLTVV.

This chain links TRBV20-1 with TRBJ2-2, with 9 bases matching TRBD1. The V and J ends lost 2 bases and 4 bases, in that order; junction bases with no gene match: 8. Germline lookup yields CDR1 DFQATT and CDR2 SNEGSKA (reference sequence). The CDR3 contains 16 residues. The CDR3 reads CSARRSGQGSTGELFF. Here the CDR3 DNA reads TGCAGTGCTAGAAGGTCGGGACAGGGTTCCACCGGGGAGCTGTTTTTT.

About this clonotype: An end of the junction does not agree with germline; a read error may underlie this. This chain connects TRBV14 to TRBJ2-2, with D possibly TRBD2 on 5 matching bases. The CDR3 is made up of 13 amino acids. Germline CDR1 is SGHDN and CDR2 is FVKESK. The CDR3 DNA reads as TGTGCCACCAGCCTCCTAGCCCCCGGGGAGCTGTTTTTT. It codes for CATSLLAPGELFF. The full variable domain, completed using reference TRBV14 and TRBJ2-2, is EAGVTQFPSHSVIEKGQTVTLRCDPISGHDNLYWYRRVMGKEIKFLLHFVKESKQDESGMPNNRFLAERTGGTYSTLKVQPAELEDSGVYFCATSLLAPGELFFGEGSRLTVL.

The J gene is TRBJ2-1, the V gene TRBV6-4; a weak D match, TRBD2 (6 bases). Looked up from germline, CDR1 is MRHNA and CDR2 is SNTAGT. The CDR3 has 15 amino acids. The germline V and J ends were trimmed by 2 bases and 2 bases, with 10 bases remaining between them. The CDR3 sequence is CASSDPGAAYNEQFF. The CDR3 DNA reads TGTGCCAGCAGTGACCCGGGAGCGGCCTACAATGAGCAGTTCTTC.